This T cell receptor (beta chain) was retrieved from a study of tumor-infiltrating lymphocytes in oesophageal squamous cell carcinoma. This CDR3 is built from 15 residues. From germline, CDR1 is MNHEY and CDR2 SMNVEV (reference sequence). MiXCR, run by TCRdb on the PCR reads, gives a single entry per CDR3 protein. The sample has approximately 15,000 distinct CDR3 sequences, around half seen once. The sequence was collected from a female donor with esophageal squamous cell carcinoma. The sequenced sample was esophageal tumor tissue. The chain joins TRBV27 to TRBJ2-3; D gene uncertain. The DNA matches TRBJ2-7 better at its end, which makes the J call doubtful. In nucleotides, the CDR3 is TGTGCCAGCAGTTTTTACAGAAACGCCTTCTACGAGCAGTACTTC. Protein sequence: CASSFYRNAFYEQYF.